These 19 T cell receptor beta chains were sequenced from one sample in a study of OX40 agonist ivuxolimab in advanced cancers. Measured with immunoSEQ multiplex PCR; TCRdb has only the in-frame clones, and not every one. The table records 75,000 or so clones, around four fifths of them present only once. This specimen consisted of CD4+ or CD8+ T cells sorted from blood, obtained in a trial of the OX40 agonist ivuxolimab. The source is an adult with an advanced solid tumor such as melanoma, head and neck, liver or kidney cancer.

The chain combines TRBV30 with TRBJ1-6, with TRBD1 identical over 7 bases. This CDR3 region has 13 residues. V gave up 2 bases and J gave up 8 bases; unmatched junction bases: 3. Germline lookup yields CDR1 GTSNPN and CDR2 SVGIG (reference sequence). DNA of the CDR3: TGTGCCTGGAGTCTTGACAGGGATTCACCCCTCCACTTT. It is translated as CAWSLDRDSPLHF.

This clone showed up just a few times. This chain connects TRBV7-2 to TRBJ2-1; 11 nucleotides agree with TRBD2. Per the germline V gene, CDR1 is SGHTA and CDR2 is FQGNSA. The CDR3 runs to 17 residues. V dropped 1 base and J dropped 4; count of bases not matched to a gene: 6. CDR3 residues: CASSLVTSGVMYNEQFF. Written as DNA, the CDR3 is TGTGCCAGCAGCTTAGTGACTAGCGGGGTTATGTACAATGAGCAGTTCTTC.

This rearrangement joins TRBV5-8 to TRBJ1-2; 7 bases line up with TRBD1. CDR3 length: 18 amino acids. CDR1 and CDR2 (germline): SGHTS, YDEGEE. J lost 3 bases, V lost 0 bases, and 14 bases had no gene match. The CDR3 nucleotides are TGTGCCAGCAGCTTGGCCGACGTCGGACAGGTGCTTCACTATGGCTACACCTTC. It specifies CASSLADVGQVLHYGYTF.

The rearrangement joins TRBV6-5 to TRBJ1-4; no clear D. The CDR3 has 13 amino acids. In germline, CDR1 is MNHEY, CDR2 SVGAGI. Trimming removed 4 bases at V and 5 bases at J, with 8 bases between. CDR3 loop: CASSLSMNEKLFF. DNA of the CDR3: TGTGCCAGCAGTTTATCAATGAATGAAAAACTGTTTTTT.

This chain uses TRBV6-4 with TRBJ2-2; 7 positions match TRBD2. Germline CDR1 is MRHNA and CDR2 is SNTAGT. V trimming: 3 bases; J trimming: 1 base; junction bases outside the gene matches: 8. This CDR3 is 17 amino acids long. The CDR3 DNA follows: TGTGCCAGCAGTGATCTTGGGGCTAGCGGGAACACCGGGGAGCTGTTTTTT. Translation: CASSDLGASGNTGELFF.

The J gene is TRBJ1-3, the V gene TRBV11-2, with D maybe TRBD1 (6 bases). Germline V gene sequence: CDR1 SGHAT, CDR2 FQNNGV. The CDR3 covers 14 residues. Trimming pared 6 bases from V and 4 bases from J, leaving 13 bases between. The DNA of the CDR3 is TGTGCCAGCAGTCGGGACATTTCAGGAAACACCATATATTTT. It specifies CASSRDISGNTIYF.

This clone has a single count. V gene TRBV30 combines with J gene TRBJ1-2; no firm D call. The CDR3 is 11 residues long. Germline values: CDR1 GTSNPN, CDR2 SVGIG (reference sequence). The V gene lost 8 bases and the J gene lost 6 bases, with 13 bases spanning the gap. The CDR3 reads CALNPRNGYTF. The CDR3 DNA reads as TGTGCCCTCAACCCTCGGAATGGCTACACCTTC.

The chain recombines TRBV27 with TRBJ1-2; D is ambiguous. Per the germline V gene, CDR1 is MNHEY and CDR2 is SMNVEV (reference sequence). Deletions cut 2 bases from V and 8 bases from J, with 12 bases between. The CDR3 has 13 amino acids. The CDR3 DNA sequence: TGTGCCAGCAGTTTACACCCTCCCAGCGGCTACACCTTC. Translating gives CASSLHPPSGYTF.

The chain combines TRBV11-2 with TRBJ2-7; weak D call: TRBD1 (6 bases). Looked up from germline, CDR1 is SGHAT and CDR2 is FQNNGV. Trimming removed 5 bases at V and 2 bases at J, with 13 bases between. The length of the CDR3 is 14 residues. The CDR3 sequence is CASSLTGTTYEQYF. The DNA of the CDR3 is TGTGCCAGCAGCCTTACAGGGACCACCTACGAGCAGTACTTC. The entire variable domain, with the rest obtained from reference TRBV11-2 and TRBJ2-7, is as follows: EAGVAQSPRYKIIEKRQSVAFWCNPISGHATLYWYQQILGQGPKLLIQFQNNGVVDDSQLPKDRFSAERLKGVDSTLKIQPAKLEDSAVYLCASSLTGTTYEQYFGPGTRLTVT.

The chain employs TRBV27 and TRBJ1-1; D perhaps matches TRBD1 (5 bases). Germline CDR1 MNHEY, CDR2 SMNVEV (reference sequence). The CDR3 is 19 amino acids. V shed 1 base and J shed 3 bases, with 24 bases lying between them. The DNA for the CDR3 is TGTGCCAGCAGTTTATTGGGACCGGCCGCGCGGGGACCAGACACTGAAGCTTTCTTT. Protein: CASSLLGPAARGPDTEAFF.

This chain links TRBV18 with TRBJ1-2; the match to TRBD1 covers 8 bases. This CDR3 is 15 amino acids long. V lost 5 bases, J lost 0 bases, and 5 bases stayed unmatched. The germline V gene encodes CDR1 KGHSH and CDR2 LQKENI. The CDR3 nucleotides read TGTGCCAGCTCATTTGGGACAGGACCTAACTATGGCTACACCTTC. Protein product: CASSFGTGPNYGYTF.

DNA for the CDR3: TGTGCCAGCAGCAGGAGAGGAGATACGCAGTATTTT. Residues: CASSRRGDTQYF. V is TRBV6-1 and J is TRBJ2-3; D gene uncertain. Germline V gives CDR1 MNHNS, CDR2 SASEGT. This CDR3 has 12 amino acids. The V gene lost 6 bases and the J gene lost 5 bases, with 9 bases spanning the gap.

The chain employs TRBV18 and TRBJ1-4; a weak D match, TRBD1 (6 bases). V was shortened by 4 bases and J by 5 bases, with 11 bases between the two germline ends. CDR1 KGHSH and CDR2 LQKENI come from the germline V gene. The CDR3 totals 14 residues. The CDR3 loop is CASSLDRRNEKLFF. The DNA of the CDR3 is TGTGCCAGCTCACTTGACAGGAGGAATGAAAAACTGTTTTTT. The entire variable domain, with the rest obtained from reference TRBV18 and TRBJ1-4, is as follows: NAGVMQNPRHLVRRRGQEARLRCSPMKGHSHVYWYRQLPEEGLKFMVYLQKENIIDESGMPKERFSAEFPKEGPSILRIQQVVRGDSAAYFCASSLDRRNEKLFFGSGTQLSVL.

V and J are TRBV5-1 and TRBJ2-2, with D possibly being TRBD2 (5 bases). The V and J ends lost 4 bases and 2 bases respectively, with 9 bases between them. This CDR3 comprises 14 residues. The germline V gene has CDR1 SGHRS and CDR2 YFSETQ. The CDR3 protein is CASSAGSNTGELFF. DNA of the CDR3: TGCGCCAGCAGCGCGGGTAGTAACACCGGGGAGCTGTTTTTT.

The chain recombines TRBV5-1 with TRBJ2-2; unclear D gene. Germline V CDR1 and CDR2: SGHRS, YFSETQ. V was trimmed by 2 bases and J by 2 bases, leaving 13 bases between them. The length of the CDR3 is 16 residues. CDR3 in DNA: TGCGCCAGCAGCTTTAGTCGGGCTTCAAACACCGGGGAGCTGTTTTTT. Translating gives CASSFSRASNTGELFF.

The J gene is TRBJ1-4, the V gene TRBV5-1; D gene ambiguous. V lost 2 bases to trimming and J lost 2 bases, with 10 bases between them. There are 15 residues in the CDR3. The germline V gene encodes CDR1 SGHRS and CDR2 YFSETQ. The CDR3 sequence is CASSFQMATNEKLFF. In nucleotides, the CDR3 is TGCGCCAGCAGCTTCCAAATGGCGACTAATGAAAAACTGTTTTTT.

The rearrangement uses TRBV9 and TRBJ2-3; 8 nucleotides line up with TRBD2. This CDR3 comprises 16 residues. The V and J ends lost 0 bases and 0 bases, in that order; junction bases with no gene match: 3. Germline V CDR1 and CDR2: SGDLS, YYNGEE. In nucleotides, the CDR3 is TGTGCCAGCAGCGTAGGGGCTAGCGGGAGCACAGATACGCAGTATTTT. It is translated as CASSVGASGSTDTQYF.

This clone has just one count. The chain uses TRBV5-1 and TRBJ2-2; 8 bases match TRBD1. CDR1 and CDR2 from the germline V gene are SGHRS and YFSETQ. The CDR3 extends over 14 amino acids. The J segment lost 4 bases and the V segment lost 3 bases, leaving 2 bases of the junction unmatched. The CDR3 DNA is TGCGCCAGCAGCTCGGACAGGGCCACCGGGGAGCTGTTTTTT. Its protein is CASSSDRATGELFF. Full variable domain (missing parts from reference TRBV5-1 and TRBJ2-2): KAGVTQTPRYLIKTRGQQVTLSCSPISGHRSVSWYQQTPGQGLQFLFEYFSETQRNKGNFPGRFSGRQFSNSRSEMNVSTLELGDSALYLCASSSDRATGELFFGEGSRLTVL.

V and J are TRBV11-3 and TRBJ2-1; D unresolved. This CDR3 comprises 13 residues. Germline V gene data show CDR1 as SGHNT and CDR2 as YENEEA. The germline V and J ends were trimmed by 3 bases and 4 bases, with 7 bases remaining between them. In nucleotides, the CDR3 is TGTGCCAGCAGCTTGACGATTTACAATGAGCAGTTCTTC. Translated: CASSLTIYNEQFF.